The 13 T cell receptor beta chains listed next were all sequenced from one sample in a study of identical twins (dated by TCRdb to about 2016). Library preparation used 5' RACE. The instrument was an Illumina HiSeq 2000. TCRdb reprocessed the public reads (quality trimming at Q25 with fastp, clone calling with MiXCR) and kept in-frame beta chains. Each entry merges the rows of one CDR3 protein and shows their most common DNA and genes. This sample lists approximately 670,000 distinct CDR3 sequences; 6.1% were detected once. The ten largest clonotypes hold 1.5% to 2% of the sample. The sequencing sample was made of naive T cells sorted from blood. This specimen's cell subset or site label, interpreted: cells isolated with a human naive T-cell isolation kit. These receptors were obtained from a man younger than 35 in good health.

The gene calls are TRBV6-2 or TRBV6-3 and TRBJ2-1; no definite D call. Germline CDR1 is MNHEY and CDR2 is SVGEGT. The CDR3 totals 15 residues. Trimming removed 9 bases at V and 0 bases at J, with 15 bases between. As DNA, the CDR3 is TGTGCCAGTTCTCCCCGGGTCCCCTCCTACAATGAGCAGTTCTTC. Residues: CASSPRVPSYNEQFF.

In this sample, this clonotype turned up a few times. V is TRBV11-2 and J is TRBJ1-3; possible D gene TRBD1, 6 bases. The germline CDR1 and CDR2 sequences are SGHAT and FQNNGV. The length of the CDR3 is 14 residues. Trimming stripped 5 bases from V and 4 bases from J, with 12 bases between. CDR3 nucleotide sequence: TGTGCCAGCAGCCGACAGGCCCGCGGAAACACCATATATTTT. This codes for CASSRQARGNTIYF.

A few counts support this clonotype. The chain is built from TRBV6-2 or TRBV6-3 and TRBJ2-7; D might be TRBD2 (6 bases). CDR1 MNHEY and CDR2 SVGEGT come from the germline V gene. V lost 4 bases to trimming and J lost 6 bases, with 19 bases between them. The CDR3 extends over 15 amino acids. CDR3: CASSFLSGVLGEQYF. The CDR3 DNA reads TGTGCCAGCAGTTTTCTCTCGGGGGTTTTGGGCGAGCAGTACTTC.

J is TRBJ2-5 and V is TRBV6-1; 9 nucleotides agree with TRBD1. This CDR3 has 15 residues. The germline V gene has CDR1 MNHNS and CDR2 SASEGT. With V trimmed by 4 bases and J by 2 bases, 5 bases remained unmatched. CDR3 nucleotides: TGTGCCAGCAGTGGTCGGGACAGGGTTCAAGAGACCCAGTACTTC. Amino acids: CASSGRDRVQETQYF.

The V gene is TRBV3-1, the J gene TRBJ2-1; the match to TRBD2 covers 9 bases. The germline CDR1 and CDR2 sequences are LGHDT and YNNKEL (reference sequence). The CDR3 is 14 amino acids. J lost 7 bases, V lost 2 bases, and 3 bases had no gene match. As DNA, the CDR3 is TGTGCCAGCAGCCAAAGAAGCGGGAGGAATGAGCAGTTCTTC. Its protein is CASSQRSGRNEQFF.

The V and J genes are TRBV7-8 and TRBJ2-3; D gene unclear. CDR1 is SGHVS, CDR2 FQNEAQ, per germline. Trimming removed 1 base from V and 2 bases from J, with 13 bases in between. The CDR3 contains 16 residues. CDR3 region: CASSLVPGHNTDTQYF. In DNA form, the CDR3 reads TGTGCCAGCAGCTTAGTGCCGGGCCATAACACAGATACGCAGTATTTT.

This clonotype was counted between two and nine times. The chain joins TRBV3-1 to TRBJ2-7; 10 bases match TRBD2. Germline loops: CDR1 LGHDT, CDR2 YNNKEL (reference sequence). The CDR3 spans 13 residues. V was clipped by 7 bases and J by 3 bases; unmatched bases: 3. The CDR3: CASTKREGYEQYF. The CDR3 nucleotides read TGTGCCAGCACAAAGCGGGAGGGCTACGAGCAGTACTTC.

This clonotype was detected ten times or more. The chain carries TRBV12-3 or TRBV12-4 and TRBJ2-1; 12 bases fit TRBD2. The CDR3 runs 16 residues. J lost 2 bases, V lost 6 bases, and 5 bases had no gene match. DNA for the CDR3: TGTGCCAGCAGAGGGACTAGCGGGCCAGCCTACAATGAGCAGTTCTTC. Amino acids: CASRGTSGPAYNEQFF.

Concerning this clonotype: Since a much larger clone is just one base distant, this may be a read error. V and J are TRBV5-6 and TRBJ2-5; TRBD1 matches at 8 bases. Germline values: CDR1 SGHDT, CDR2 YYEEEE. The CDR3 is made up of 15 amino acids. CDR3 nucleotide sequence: TGTTCCAGCAGCTTCTTGGACAGGGACCAAGAGACCCAGTACTTC. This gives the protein CSSSFLDRDQETQYF. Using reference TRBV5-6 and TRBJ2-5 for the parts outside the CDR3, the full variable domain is DAGVTQSPTHLIKTRGQQVTLRCSPKSGHDTVSWYQQALGQGPQFIFQYYEEEERQRGNFPDRFSGHQFPNYSSELNVNALLLGDSALYLCSSSFLDRDQETQYFGPGTRLLVL.

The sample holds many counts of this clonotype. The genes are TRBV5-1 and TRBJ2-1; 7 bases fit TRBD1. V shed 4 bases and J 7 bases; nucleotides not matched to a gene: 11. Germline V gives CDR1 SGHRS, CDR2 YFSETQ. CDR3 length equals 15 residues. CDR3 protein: CASSKLGGAWNEQFF. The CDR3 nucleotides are TGCGCCAGCAGCAAACTAGGGGGCGCGTGGAATGAGCAGTTCTTC.

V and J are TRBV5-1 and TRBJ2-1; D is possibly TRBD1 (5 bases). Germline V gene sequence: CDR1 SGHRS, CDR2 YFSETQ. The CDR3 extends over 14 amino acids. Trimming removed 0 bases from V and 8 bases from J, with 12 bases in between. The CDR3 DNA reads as TGCGCCAGCAGCTTGGGCAGGGTTCGGGATGAGCAGTTCTTC. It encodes CASSLGRVRDEQFF.

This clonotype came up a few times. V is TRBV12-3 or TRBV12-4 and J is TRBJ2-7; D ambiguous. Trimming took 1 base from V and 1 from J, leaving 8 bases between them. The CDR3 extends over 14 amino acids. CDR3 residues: CASSLGRGSYEQYV. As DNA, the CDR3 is TGTGCCAGCAGTTTAGGGCGTGGGTCCTACGAGCAGTACGTC.

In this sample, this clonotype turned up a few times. CDR3 coding DNA: TGTGCCAGCAGCTTAGTGGCGGGAGTACAAGATACGCAGTATTTT. This encodes CASSLVAGVQDTQYF. The chain recombines TRBV7-9 with TRBJ2-3; 7 bases agree with TRBD2. V lost 1 base to trimming and J lost 5 bases; unmatched junction nucleotides: 6. The germline CDR1 and CDR2 sequences are SEHNR and FQNEAQ (reference sequence). This CDR3 is 15 amino acids long.